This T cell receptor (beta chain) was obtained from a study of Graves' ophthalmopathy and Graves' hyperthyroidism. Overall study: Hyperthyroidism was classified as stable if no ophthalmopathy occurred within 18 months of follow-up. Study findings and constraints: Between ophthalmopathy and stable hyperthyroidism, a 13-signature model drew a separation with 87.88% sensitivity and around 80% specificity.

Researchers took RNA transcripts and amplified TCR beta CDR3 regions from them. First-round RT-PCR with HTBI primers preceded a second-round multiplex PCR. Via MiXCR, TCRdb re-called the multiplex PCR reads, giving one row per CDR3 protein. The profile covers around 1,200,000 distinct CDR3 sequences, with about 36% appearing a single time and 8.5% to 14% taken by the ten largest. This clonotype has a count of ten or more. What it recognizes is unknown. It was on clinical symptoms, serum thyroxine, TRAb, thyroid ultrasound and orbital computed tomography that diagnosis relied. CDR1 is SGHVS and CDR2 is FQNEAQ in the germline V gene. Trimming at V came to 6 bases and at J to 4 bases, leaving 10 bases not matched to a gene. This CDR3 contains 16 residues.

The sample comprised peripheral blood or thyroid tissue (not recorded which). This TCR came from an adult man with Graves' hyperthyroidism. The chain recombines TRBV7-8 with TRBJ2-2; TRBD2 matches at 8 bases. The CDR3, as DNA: TGTGCCAGCAGGACCCTTAGCGGGGTGATCACCGGGGAGCTGTTTTTT. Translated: CASRTLSGVITGELFF.